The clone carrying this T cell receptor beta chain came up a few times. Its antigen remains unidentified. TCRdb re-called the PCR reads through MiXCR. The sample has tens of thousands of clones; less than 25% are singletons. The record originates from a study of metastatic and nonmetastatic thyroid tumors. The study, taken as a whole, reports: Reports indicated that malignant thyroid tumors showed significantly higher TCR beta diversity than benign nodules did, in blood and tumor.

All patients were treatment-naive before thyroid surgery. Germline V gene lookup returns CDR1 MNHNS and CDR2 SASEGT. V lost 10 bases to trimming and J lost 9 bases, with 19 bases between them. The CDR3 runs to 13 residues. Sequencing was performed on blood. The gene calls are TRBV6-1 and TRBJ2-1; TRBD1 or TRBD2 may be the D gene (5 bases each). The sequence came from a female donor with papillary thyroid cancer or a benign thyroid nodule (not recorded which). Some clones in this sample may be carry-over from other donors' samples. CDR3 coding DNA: TGTGCCATCAAAGGGCATGGGGCGGGTGAGCAGTTCTTC. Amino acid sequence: CAIKGHGAGEQFF.